This paragraph reports one TCR beta chain. Using a J-beta primer mix together with a sample-barcoded 5' primer, a second PCR was run for about 6 to 11 cycles. TCRdb re-called the 5' RACE reads with MiXCR, one entry per CDR3 protein. The table includes 500,000 to 600,000 distinct CDR3 sequences, approximately 25% detected once. These data come from a study of blood T cells in healthy people across ages. The V segment lost 4 bases and the J segment 4 bases; nucleotides outside the gene matches: 10. Germline CDR1 and CDR2: SGHRS and YFSETQ. The CDR3 has 16 residues. This TCR was recovered from a woman in her 70s in good health. The rearrangement uses TRBV5-1 and TRBJ2-1; TRBD2 agrees at 8 bases. Sequencing was done on a sample of blood. CDR3 in DNA: TGCGCCAGCAGCCCACAACCTAGCGGGCCTTACAATGAGCAGTTCTTC. This translates into CASSPQPSGPYNEQFF. Filled out from reference TRBV5-1 and TRBJ2-1, the complete variable domain reads KAGVTQTPRYLIKTRGQQVTLSCSPISGHRSVSWYQQTPGQGLQFLFEYFSETQRNKGNFPGRFSGRQFSNSRSEMNVSTLELGDSALYLCASSPQPSGPYNEQFFGPGTRLTVL.